One sample yielded the 30 T cell receptor beta chains listed below, sequenced in a study of esophageal squamous cell carcinoma under preoperative chemotherapy. TCRdb re-called the PCR reads through MiXCR, storing one row per CDR3 protein. The data contain over 25,000 distinct CDR3 sequences, 50% to 60% of them singletons. Time point: after preoperative PTX-NDP chemotherapy. Collection of the sample occurred from a patient given preoperative chemotherapy. These receptors all come from a human donor with esophageal squamous cell carcinoma. The donor label of this sample is uncertain.

This clonotype was picked up many times. This clone may be a read error of a much larger clone one base away. The chain recombines TRBV7-9 with TRBJ2-1, with TRBD1 identical over 7 bases. The CDR3 length is 17 residues. Germline CDR1 SEHNR, CDR2 FQNEAQ (reference sequence). The trim removed 7 bases at V and 10 bases at J, leaving 22 bases unmatched. The DNA of the CDR3 is TGTGCCAGCACCGACGGGTATGCGGACAGGAGATCCTACGAGCAGTTCTTC. Residues: CASTDGYADRRSYEQFF.

In this sample, this clonotype turned up many times. One junction end does not reproduce the germline sequence, and a read error may be involved. The chain is built from TRBV7-2 and TRBJ2-1; 8 nucleotides agree with TRBD1. The CDR3 has 18 residues. Germline CDR1 SGHTA, CDR2 FQGNSA. The CDR3 is CASSLGGLGGPGGSARVF. The CDR3, as DNA: TGTGCCAGCAGCTTAGGAGGATTAGGAGGCCCAGGGGGCTCTGCTCGGGTCTTC.

V usage is TRBV7-2 and J usage is TRBJ2-5; possibly TRBD2 for D (6 bases). Judging by the DNA end, TRBJ2-1 fits better; the J call may be wrong. Germline-derived CDR1 and CDR2 are SGHTA and FQGNSA. This CDR3 spans 16 amino acids. For the CDR3, the DNA is TGTGCCAGCAGCTCTGGGCGGGGTCTCCCTCCGGAGTCCCAGTTCTTC. Its protein is CASSSGRGLPPESQFF.

As concerns this clonotype: A much larger clone lies a single base off, so this may be a read error. The rearrangement links TRBV6-2 or TRBV6-3 to TRBJ2-1; 8 bases align to TRBD1. CDR1 is MNHEY, CDR2 SVGEGT, per germline. Trimming took 6 bases from V and 13 from J; bases not matched to a gene: 11. The CDR3 covers 13 residues. Here the CDR3 reads CASRTGVEETQFF. CDR3 bases: TGTGCCAGCAGGACAGGGGTGGAAGAGACCCAGTTCTTC.

This clonotype was detected ten times or more. V gene TRBV7-2 combines with J gene TRBJ1-2; D is ambiguous. The CDR3 sequence is 15 residues long. Germline CDR1 and CDR2: SGHTA and FQGNSA. Trimming took off 2 bases at V and 2 bases at J, with 12 bases between the two ends. The CDR3 region has the DNA TGTGCCAGCAGCTTATTCAATGTCCTAAACTATGGCTACACCTTC. Its translation is CASSLFNVLNYGYTF.

The sample holds many counts of this clonotype. CDR3 DNA: TGTGCCAGCAGCTCAACATCAAAACGCGCAGGGTGGGGGACAAAAGAGACCCAGTACTTC. It translates to CASSSTSKRAGWGTKETQYF. The chain combines TRBV7-8 with TRBJ2-5; D may be TRBD1 (6 bases). The V gene lost 4 bases and the J gene lost 3 bases, with 30 bases spanning the gap. This CDR3 spans 20 amino acids. The germline V gene encodes CDR1 SGHVS and CDR2 FQNEAQ. The full variable domain, in which reference TRBV7-8 and TRBJ2-5 provide the parts outside the CDR3, is GAGVSQSPRYKVAKRGQDVALRCDPISGHVSLFWYQQALGQGPEFLTYFQNEAQLDKSGLPSDRFFAERPEGSVSTLKIQRTQQEDSAVYLCASSSTSKRAGWGTKETQYFGPGTRLLVL.

This clonotype was counted once. The conserved phenylalanine or tryptophan normally closing the CDR3 is absent here, so this likely arose from a read error. No DNA is shown, since the ends of the CDR3 on it are uncertain; the CDR3 is the one TCRdb lists. V is TRBV7-8 and J is TRBJ2-5; the D segment call TRBD1 is taken from the table without a DNA check. Germline V gives CDR1 SGHVS, CDR2 FQNEAQ. The CDR3 comprises 14 residues, both ends counted. CDR3 in amino acids: CASIQGLAWETQYS.

The V and J genes are TRBV7-6 and TRBJ2-7, with 7 nucleotides matching TRBD1. Germline CDR1 and CDR2: SGHVS and FNYEAQ. Trimming cost V 5 bases and J 7 bases; bases outside gene matches: 8. This CDR3 region has 13 residues. CDR3 protein: CASSTRQGREQYF. In nucleotides, the CDR3 is TGTGCCAGCAGCACAAGACAGGGACGGGAGCAGTACTTC.

This clonotype appeared a few times. The CDR3 protein is CASSKDSWGEAFF. For the CDR3, the DNA is TGTGCCAGCAGTAAGGACAGTTGGGGTGAAGCTTTCTTT. The rearrangement links TRBV25-1 to TRBJ1-1; perhaps TRBD1 as D (6 bases). From germline, CDR1 is MGHDK and CDR2 SYGVNS. The V end was cut by 5 bases, the J end by 7 bases, with 14 bases between. This CDR3 has 13 amino acids.

In this sample, this clonotype turned up a few times. DNA of the CDR3: TGTGCCAGCACCCAAGGGAGGGGGACATACAATGAGCAGTACTTC. The encoded protein is CASTQGRGTYNEQYF. V gene TRBV7-2 combines with J gene TRBJ2-5; weak D call: TRBD2 (7 bases). Germline assignment: CDR1 SGHTA and CDR2 FQGNSA. Trimming pared 7 bases from V and 11 bases from J, leaving 26 bases between. The CDR3 sequence is 15 residues long.

In this sample, this clonotype turned up a few times. The V and J genes are TRBV7-6 and TRBJ2-6; D unresolved. V gave up 4 bases and J gave up 0 bases, with 7 bases separating them. The CDR3 consists of 15 residues. Germline V lookup: CDR1 SGHVS, CDR2 FNYEAQ. The DNA for the CDR3 is TGTGCCAGCAGCTCTGTGGTCTCTGGGGCCAACGTCCTGACTTTC. It specifies CASSSVVSGANVLTF.

The V gene is TRBV7-2, the J gene TRBJ2-5; D gene ambiguous. The germline V and J ends were trimmed by 5 bases and 10 bases, with 20 bases remaining between them. The CDR3 is 14 residues long. The germline gives CDR1 SGHTA, CDR2 FQGNSA. The CDR3 DNA is TGTGCCAGCAGCGGCGGCCTTGCCCAAAACATCCAGTACTTC. It codes for CASSGGLAQNIQYF.

This clonotype occurred a few times. Given a much more abundant clone one base away, this may be a read error. The chain couples TRBV7-2 to TRBJ2-1; possibly TRBD2 for D (6 bases). Per the germline V gene, CDR1 is SGHTA and CDR2 is FQGNSA. The germline V and J ends were trimmed by 4 bases and 13 bases, with 23 bases remaining between them. CDR3 length: 15 residues. CDR3 amino acids: CASSSLANIPETQFF. CDR3 sequence (DNA): TGTGCCAGCAGCTCACTAGCAAACATCCCAGAGACCCAGTTCTTC.

The chain recombines TRBV7-9 with TRBJ2-1, with 7 bases that match TRBD2. The ends lost 3 bases at V and 6 bases at J; junction bases unmatched: 2. CDR1 is SEHNR and CDR2 is FQNEAQ in the germline V gene (reference sequence). The CDR3 is 13 residues long. CDR3 in amino acids: CASSFTGGNEQFF. The DNA of the CDR3 is TGTGCCAGCAGCTTCACGGGGGGCAATGAGCAGTTCTTC.

Comments on this clonotype: One junction end disagrees with the germline gene, perhaps due to a read error. The genes are TRBV7-6 and TRBJ2-5; 7 bases fit TRBD2. The length of the CDR3 is 16 residues. Germline V gives CDR1 SGHVS, CDR2 FNYEAQ. CDR3 sequence: CASGVSGGGDPETQYF. DNA for the CDR3: TGTGCCAGCGGGGTGTCTGGGGGGGGGGACCCAGAGACGCAGTATTTC. The complete variable domain, with remaining parts taken from reference TRBV7-6 and TRBJ2-5, reads GAGVSQSPRYKVTKRGQDVALRCDPISGHVSLYWYRQALGQGPEFLTYFNYEAQQDKSGLPNDRFSAERPEGSISTLTIQRTEQRDSAMYRCASGVSGGGDPETQYFGPGTRLLVL.

This clonotype occurred once. Lacking the conserved final phenylalanine or tryptophan, this CDR3 likely reflects a read error. It is unclear where the CDR3 begins or ends on the DNA, so no DNA is shown, and the CDR3 is as TCRdb lists it. The chain employs TRBV11-3 and TRBJ2-5; TRBD2, the table's D call, was not compared with the DNA. The CDR3 is 14 amino acids long, termini counted. Germline assignment: CDR1 SGHNT and CDR2 YENEEA. This chain's CDR3 is CATGTGLVGATQLS.

There are many counts of this clonotype. This may be a read error: a much more frequent sequence differs by one nucleotide. This CDR3 reads CASSLSGGASYEQFF. The CDR3, as DNA: TGTGCCAGCAGCCTTAGCGGGGGGGCCTCCTACGAGCAGTTCTTC. The chain joins TRBV7-2 to TRBJ2-1, with TRBD2 matching over 11 bases. This CDR3 contains 15 residues. Germline CDR1 SGHTA, CDR2 FQGNSA. With V trimmed by 5 bases and J by 10 bases, 10 bases remained unmatched.

The V call is TRBV11-2, the J call TRBJ1-1; no reliable D call. This CDR3 has 13 residues. V lost 1 base and J 4 bases, leaving 7 bases between the germline ends. Germline CDR1 reads SGHAT; CDR2 reads FQNNGV. CDR3 nucleotide sequence: TGTGCCAGCAGCTTAGCAGGATTCACTGAAGCTTTCTTT. Its protein is CASSLAGFTEAFF. The whole variable domain, filled in from reference TRBV11-2 and TRBJ1-1, reads EAGVAQSPRYKIIEKRQSVAFWCNPISGHATLYWYQQILGQGPKLLIQFQNNGVVDDSQLPKDRFSAERLKGVDSTLKIQPAKLEDSAVYLCASSLAGFTEAFFGQGTRLTVV.

As for this clonotype: A read error may be the cause here, since a much bigger clone is one base away. The genes are TRBV27 and TRBJ2-1; tentative D call: TRBD1 (6 bases). Trimming pared 2 bases from V and 13 bases from J, leaving 24 bases between. CDR3 length: 16 residues. Germline V gene sequence: CDR1 MNHEY, CDR2 SMNVEV (reference sequence). The CDR3 loop reads CASSLVRGRVAETQFF. The CDR3, as DNA: TGTGCCAGCAGTTTAGTCAGGGGCAGGGTCGCGGAGACCCAGTTCTTC.

Details on this clonotype: One junction end disagrees with the germline gene, perhaps due to a read error. The CDR3 is CASSRGGGGGRARDTQYF. CDR3 coding DNA: TGTGCCAGCAGCCGCGGGGGGGGAGGGGGGCGTGCCCGAGATACCCAGTATTTT. J is TRBJ2-3 and V is TRBV7-8; 9 bases fit TRBD2. Germline-derived CDR1 and CDR2 are SGHVS and FQNEAQ. CDR3 size: 18 residues.

About this clonotype itself: A much more abundant neighbour one base away suggests this may be a read error. The chain employs TRBV5-4 and TRBJ2-4; 13 bases fit TRBD2. The CDR3 has 18 residues. The germline V gene has CDR1 SGHNT and CDR2 YYREEE (reference sequence). The V and J ends lost 4 bases and 13 bases, in that order; junction bases with no gene match: 20. The CDR3 loop is CASSPGLAGQSSYNEQYF. The CDR3 coding sequence is TGTGCCAGCAGCCCGGGACTAGCGGGGCAGAGCTCCTACAATGAGCAGTACTTC. The variable domain in full, completed from reference TRBV5-4 and TRBJ2-4, reads ETGVTQSPTHLIKTRGQQVTLRCSSQSGHNTVSWYQQALGQGPQFIFQYYREEENGRGNFPPRFSGLQFPNYSSELNVNALELDDSALYLCASSPGLAGQSSYNEQYFGAGTRLSVL.

Of note for this clonotype: One end of the junction does not line up with germline, which may come from a read error. This chain links TRBV7-9 with TRBJ1-1; D gene unclear. CDR3 length: 14 residues. Per the germline V gene, CDR1 is SEHNR and CDR2 is FQNEAQ (reference sequence). In DNA, the CDR3 is TGTGCCAGCAGCCAAGGCCAGAGGAACACTGAAGCTTTATTT. Its translation is CASSQGQRNTEALF.

To note about this clonotype: One end of the junction does not line up with germline, which may come from a read error. V gene TRBV11-2 combines with J gene TRBJ2-3; 10 nucleotides line up with TRBD2. CDR1 and CDR2 (germline): SGHAT, FQNNGV. The CDR3 consists of 16 residues. CDR3 coding DNA: TGTGCCAGCAGCGTGAAACCGGGACTAGCGACAGATACCCAGTATTTC. Amino acids: CASSVKPGLATDTQYF.

Turning to this clonotype: One end of the junction does not line up with germline, which may come from a read error. This chain joins TRBV12-3 or TRBV12-4 and TRBJ2-4; tentatively, D is TRBD2 (7 bases). The CDR3 consists of 16 residues. As DNA, the CDR3 is TGTGCCAGCAGGGTGGGCGGGGGCCGTGACAAAGACATTCAGTACTTC. It codes for CASRVGGGRDKDIQYF.

On this clonotype itself: The germline gene is not matched at one end of the junction; a read error may be the cause. This chain connects TRBV4-3 to TRBJ2-3; weak D call: TRBD2 (6 bases). Germline V lookup: CDR1 LGHNA, CDR2 YSLEER. The CDR3 covers 14 residues. The CDR3: CAGSQGRGKDTQYF. CDR3 nucleotides: TGCGCGGGGAGCCAAGGGCGGGGCAAAGATACGCAGTATTTC.

This chain connects TRBV12-3 or TRBV12-4 to TRBJ2-5; 9 bases agree with TRBD1. The last part of the DNA fits TRBJ2-7 better; the J call may be wrong. CDR3 size: 15 residues. The CDR3 spells CASSGTGRGTYEQYF. DNA of the CDR3: TGTGCCAGCAGTGGGACAGGGAGAGGGACCTACGAGCAGTACTTC.

J is TRBJ2-1 and V is TRBV6-4; 10 bases are a match to TRBD1. Germline V gene lookup returns CDR1 MRHNA and CDR2 SNTAGT. The CDR3 is 15 residues long. Trimming cost V 3 bases and J 4 bases; bases outside gene matches: 3. The CDR3 reads CASSEGGQGYNEQFF. The DNA for the CDR3 is TGTGCCAGCAGTGAAGGGGGACAGGGGTACAATGAGCAGTTCTTC.

On this clonotype: The limits of the CDR3 on the DNA are not certain, so only TCRdb's listed CDR3 is given. V is TRBV7-2 and J is TRBJ2-3; the DNA was not used to check the table's D call, TRBD1. Per the germline V gene, CDR1 is SGHTA and CDR2 is FQGNSA. With termini counted, the CDR3 has 16 amino acids. This CDR3 reads CASSFAGGAATDTQYF.

In its sample, this clonotype was seen many times. The CDR3 DNA reads TGTGCCAGCAGCTCTGGCCAGGCCCTCCTCTATGGCTACACCTTC. Its translation is CASSSGQALLYGYTF. V and J are TRBV7-8 and TRBJ1-2; D unresolved. Germline V lookup: CDR1 SGHVS, CDR2 FQNEAQ. This CDR3 contains 15 residues. V gave up 4 bases and J gave up 4 bases, with 16 bases separating them.

CDR3 bases: TGTGCCAGCCAACCCCCACGGGGAGATACGCAGTATTTT. Translating it yields CASQPPRGDTQYF. The chain employs TRBV6-1 and TRBJ2-3, with D maybe TRBD2 (5 bases). CDR1 is MNHNS, CDR2 SASEGT, per germline. The CDR3 has 13 amino acids. Trimming shortened V by 8 bases and J by 5 bases, and 14 bases separated the two germline ends.